The entry below gives a single TCR beta chain sequence along with its context. The V end was cut by 5 bases, the J end by 1 base, with 10 bases between. The CDR3 has 14 amino acids. CDR1 is SEHNR, CDR2 FQNEAQ, per germline (reference sequence). This sample stems from a study of technical replicates of blood from several donors. Produced via immunoSEQ multiplex PCR; TCRdb's table is partial and in-frame only. The sample yields tens of thousands of clones, 95% seen once. The chain uses TRBV7-9 and TRBJ2-3, with a possible D match to TRBD2 (5 bases). The source of this sequence is a human donor in good health. The material sequenced was T cells isolated from PBMCs. For the CDR3, the DNA is TGTGCCAGCAGCCCAGGAGGAGGCACAGATACGCAGTATTTT. Translated, it gives CASSPGGGTDTQYF.